One TCR beta chain is described in this entry. Other DNA sequences in this specimen translate into the identical CDR3. Researchers divided each subset's genomic DNA evenly across several immunoSEQ plates. Produced via immunoSEQ multiplex PCR; TCRdb's table is partial and in-frame only. Of 2 million to 2.5 million clones in the sample, around 90% were seen once. Germline V gene sequence: CDR1 MDHEN, CDR2 SYDVKM. The CDR3 is made up of 13 amino acids. Trimming left V 7 bases short and J 2 bases short, with 8 bases between. The entry originates in a study of shared clonotypes between healthy human individuals.

This sequence joins TRBV28 and TRBJ2-2; no reliable D call. Sequencing input: naive CD4+ T cells from PBMCs. Subset noted: CD45RA+ positively selected. The receptor's source is a young man in good health. Some clones in this sample may be carry-over from other donors' samples. The CDR3 bases are TGTGCCAGCATTGGGCCAAACACCGGGGAGCTGTTTTTT. As protein: CASIGPNTGELFF.